These T cell receptor beta chains were read from a single sample in a study of molecular identifiers for immune sequencing clone quantification. TCRdb re-called the PCR reads with MiXCR, one entry per CDR3 protein. The sample lists 300,000 to 400,000 distinct CDR3 sequences; about 21% were seen once. The sequenced sample consisted of naive CD8+ T cells from blood, with Jurkat cell RNA spiked in. Receptor source: a human donor in good health. Some libraries in this study had Jurkat cell RNA spiked in. The CDR3 runs from the conserved cysteine through the conserved F or W. D genes are given only for firm matches. Size values are once, few and many counts, or a class for expanded clones, and some rows have none.

d_gene,len,j_gene,v_gene,abundance,CDR3nt,CDR3aa
TRBD1,16,TRBJ1-1,TRBV28,many,TGTGCCAGCAGCCCATACGGGACAGGGGGCCGCACTGAAGCTTTCTTT,CASSPYGTGGRTEAFF
-,18,TRBJ1-1,TRBV7-6,many,TGTGCCAGCAGCTTGCCATTGGGGGGACGGGTCATGAACACTGAAGCTTTCTTT,CASSLPLGGRVMNTEAFF
-,13,TRBJ2-7,TRBV19,-,TGTGCCAGTAGCCGCGACCATCTCGGGGAGCAGTGCTTC,CASSRDHLGEQCF
TRBD2,14,TRBJ2-1,TRBV2,many,TGTGCCAGCAGAGGAAGGACTAGCGGGAATGAGCAGTTCTTC,CASRGRTSGNEQFF
-,14,TRBJ2-2,TRBV29-1,many,TGCAGCGTTGAAGGACTAGGGAACACCGGGGAGCTGTTTTTT,CSVEGLGNTGELFF
TRBD2,17,TRBJ2-7,TRBV27,-,TGTGCCAGCAGTCTCGGACTAGCGGGAGGGAAGGTCGACGAGCAGTACTTC,CASSLGLAGGKVDEQYF
-,16,TRBJ2-3,TRBV14,many,TGTGCCAGCAGCCAAGACATGGGTCCAGCGGCAGATACGCAGTATTTT,CASSQDMGPAADTQYF
-,15,TRBJ1-1,TRBV4-1,few,TGCGCCAGCAGCCAAAACATGGGGGCGCTTACTGAAGCTTTCTTT,CASSQNMGALTEAFF
TRBD1,13,TRBJ1-5,TRBV12-3/TRBV12-4,many,TGTGCCAGCAGCAACAGGGGAAGTCAGCCCCAGCATTTT,CASSNRGSQPQHF
-,14,TRBJ2-3,TRBV6-6,many,TGTGCCAGCAGTTACTCAAGAGGAGACGATACGCAGTATTTT,CASSYSRGDDTQYF
-,14,TRBJ1-3,TRBV9,many,TGTGCCAGCAGCGCAGGGAGCTCTGGAAACACCATATATTTT,CASSAGSSGNTIYF
-,11,TRBJ2-3,TRBV19,few,TGTGCCAGCCAGAGCGCAGATACGCAGTATTTT,CASQSADTQYF
-,16,TRBJ2-5,TRBV7-9,many,TGTGCCAGCAGCCCGGGGACCGAGGGCCCGCTGGAGACCCAGTACTTC,CASSPGTEGPLETQYF
-,16,TRBJ1-5,TRBV30,many,TGTGCCTGGAGTATAACAGGGCCCTTAAACTATCAGCCCCAGCATTTT,CAWSITGPLNYQPQHF
TRBD1,14,TRBJ1-5,TRBV11-2,once,TGTGCCAGCAGCGATTGGGACAGCAATCGGCCCCAGCATTTT,CASSDWDSNRPQHF
TRBD2,15,TRBJ2-3,TRBV5-6,-,TGTGCCAGCAGCTTGGCTAGCGGGAGTCAAGATACGCAGTATTTT,CASSLASGSQDTQYF
-,14,TRBJ2-3,TRBV12-3/TRBV12-4,few,TGTGCCAGCAGTTTTAAGGGGAGCACAGATACGCAGTATTTT,CASSFKGSTDTQYF
TRBD2,16,TRBJ2-7,TRBV6-2/TRBV6-3,few,TGTGCCAGCAGTTTTTTACTAGCGGAGAGCTCCTACGAGCAGTACTTC,CASSFLLAESSYEQYF
-,17,TRBJ1-1,TRBV9,many,TGTGCCAGCAGCGCCAACCCTCAGGGAAGTAGAAGTACTGAAGCTTTCTTT,CASSANPQGSRSTEAFF
TRBD1,17,TRBJ1-4,TRBV4-1,many,TGCGCCAGCAGCCAAGATCGACAGGGTGGAACTAATGAAAAACTGTTTTTT,CASSQDRQGGTNEKLFF
-,16,TRBJ1-1,TRBV9,many,-,CASSVGEGALRPNNFF
-,16,TRBJ1-5,TRBV5-4,few,TGTGCCAGCAGCTTGGGCCCGGCGAGAGGGAATCAGCCCCAGCATTTT,CASSLGPARGNQPQHF
-,16,TRBJ2-2,TRBV6-1,many,TGTGCCAGCAGTGAAGGCGGTCAGCTGATGGCCGGGGAGCTGTTTTTT,CASSEGGQLMAGELFF
-,14,TRBJ1-1,TRBV19,-,TGTGCCAGTAGTATAAGGGGGGTGAGCACTGAAGCTTTCTTT,CASSIRGVSTEAFF
-,12,TRBJ2-3,TRBV5-4,many,TGTGCCAGCAGCTTTGTGTCAGATACGCAGTATTTT,CASSFVSDTQYF
-,17,TRBJ2-6,TRBV19,many,TGTGCCAGTAGTATAGATCGGTGGGGATCTGGGGCCAACGTCCTGACTTTC,CASSIDRWGSGANVLTF
-,13,TRBJ1-5,TRBV6-5,many,TGTGCCAGCAGTTACGGCAGGGCTCAGCCCCAGCATTTT,CASSYGRAQPQHF
TRBD2,16,TRBJ2-1,TRBV13,many,TGTGCCAGCAGCTTTGCGCTAGCGGGGACCTACAATGAGCAGTTCTTC,CASSFALAGTYNEQFF
TRBD2,15,TRBJ2-7,TRBV20-1,many,TGCAGTGCTAAGGGCGGGAGGGCCCCTTACTACGAGCAGTACTTC,CSAKGGRAPYYEQYF
-,14,TRBJ2-2,TRBV6-1,-,TGTGCCAGCAAGGAAAGGACGAACACCGGGGAGCTGTTTTTT,CASKERTNTGELFF
-,15,TRBJ1-1,TRBV14,many,TGTGCCAGCAGCCACCTTAGTGGGGGGGGGACTGAAGCTTTCTTT,CASSHLSGGGTEAFF
TRBD1,14,TRBJ1-2,TRBV13,many,TGTGCCAGCAGCTCCTGGGACAGAAACTATGGCTACACCTTC,CASSSWDRNYGYTF
TRBD2,17,TRBJ2-3,TRBV27,few,TGTGCCAGCAGTCACCTCTTGCGGGAGGCCCTCACAGATACGCAGTATTTT,CASSHLLREALTDTQYF
-,15,TRBJ2-2,TRBV12-3/TRBV12-4,many,TGTGCCAGCAGTTTATTGACGGCGAACACCGGGGAGCTGTTTTTT,CASSLLTANTGELFF
TRBD2,17,TRBJ2-2,TRBV27,-,TGTGCCAGCCATACCCTCCGGGGGGGCGCGAACACCGGGGAGCTGTTTTTT,CASHTLRGGANTGELFF
TRBD2,20,TRBJ2-2,TRBV3-1,few,TGTGCCAGCAGCACCCGACTAGCGGGTACACCCTTAACGAACACCGGGGAGCTGTTTTTT,CASSTRLAGTPLTNTGELFF
-,15,TRBJ1-5,TRBV21-1,many,TGTGCCAGCAGCAAAGGGGACGGTAGCAATCAGCCCCAGCATTTT,CASSKGDGSNQPQHF
TRBD1,16,TRBJ2-4,TRBV7-9,-,TGTGCCAGCAGCATGGGACAGGGGGCCATAAAAAACATTCAGTACTTC,CASSMGQGAIKNIQYF
-,17,TRBJ1-2,TRBV4-3,-,TGCGCCAGCAGCCAAGAAATAGTAGGACAGATTAACTATGGCTACACCTTC,CASSQEIVGQINYGYTF
-,13,TRBJ1-1,TRBV27,-,TGTGCCAGCAGTCTTACAGGGACGTCTGAAGCTTTCTTT,CASSLTGTSEAFF
TRBD1,14,TRBJ2-7,TRBV6-5,many,TGTGCCAGCAGTTACTCTCAGGGGGTATACGAGCAGTACTTC,CASSYSQGVYEQYF
-,13,TRBJ2-2,TRBV2,many,TGTGCCAGCAGTGAACCGAACACCGGGGAGCTGTTTTTT,CASSEPNTGELFF
TRBD2,16,TRBJ2-3,TRBV2,-,TGTGCCGGCAGACCCTTAGCGGGGGGGCCGGCAGATACGCGGTATTTT,CAGRPLAGGPADTRYF
-,13,TRBJ1-1,TRBV12-3/TRBV12-4,many,TGTGCCAGCAGTCCCCCGAATCCCACTGAAGCTTTCTTT,CASSPPNPTEAFF
-,15,TRBJ2-3,TRBV15,many,TGTGCCACCAGCAGACAGTCAACAGGGACAGATACGCAGTATTTT,CATSRQSTGTDTQYF
TRBD2,16,TRBJ2-2,TRBV20-1,many,TGCAGTGCTAGAATCTTGCGGGGGGCGAACACCGGGGAGCTGTTTTTT,CSARILRGANTGELFF
TRBD2,17,TRBJ2-1,TRBV19,many,TGTGCCAGTAGTATCGGTTTCGGCCTAGCGGGGGTTAATGAGCAGTTCTTC,CASSIGFGLAGVNEQFF
TRBD2,15,TRBJ2-3,TRBV10-3,-,TGTGCCATCAGCGACTTACTAGCGGGCACAGATACGCAGTATTTT,CAISDLLAGTDTQYF
-,12,TRBJ1-4,TRBV5-3,once,TGCGCCAGCAGCTCGGGGACCGAAAAACTGTTTTTT,CASSSGTEKLFF
TRBD2,13,TRBJ2-3,TRBV6-5,many,TGTGCCAGCACTAGCGGGGGCTCAGATACGCAGTATTTT,CASTSGGSDTQYF